This T cell receptor (beta chain) was captured in a study of control samples from healthy donors and cancer patients. Germline CDR1 reads LNHDA; CDR2 reads SQIVND (reference sequence). V shed 3 bases, J shed 6 bases, and the junction held 4 bases outside the gene matches. The CDR3 loop spans 15 amino acids. Profiled with immunoSEQ multiplex PCR; TCRdb holds only in-frame clones, not every one. Here the sample spans under 150,000 clones, over 75% being singletons. V and J are TRBV19 and TRBJ1-6; 8 nucleotides match TRBD1. Sequencing was carried out using blood. This sequence originates from a man aged 60 to 75 in good health. For the CDR3, the DNA is TGTGCCAGTAGTATTGGACAGGGAAGTAATTCACCCCTCCACTTT. It is translated as CASSIGQGSNSPLHF. The entire variable domain, with the rest obtained from reference TRBV19 and TRBJ1-6, is as follows: DGGITQSPKYLFRKEGQNVTLSCEQNLNHDAMYWYRQDPGQGLRLIYYSQIVNDFQKGDIAEGYSVSREKKESFPLTVTSAQKNPTAFYLCASSIGQGSNSPLHFGNGTRLTVT.